This is a list of T cell receptor beta chains from one sample in a study of T cells in localized non-small cell lung cancer. Clones were sequenced by immunoSEQ multiplex PCR, and TCRdb holds only the in-frame ones, with some missing. This sample has about 33,000 clones, with 75% to 90% found just once. Sequenced material: peripheral blood mononuclear cells, taken before any cancer treatment. These receptors all stem from a man aged 40 to 75 with stage III lung adenocarcinoma. Both conserved end residues are part of each CDR3. The order of the fields is V gene, J gene, CDR3 length, D gene, clone size, CDR3 protein, CDR3 DNA. The D gene is left open where the match is weak. Clone size is given for some rows only: seen once, a few or many times, or a class if the clone is expanded.

TRBV2	TRBJ2-2	15	NA	NA	CASSAEQLNTGELFF	TGTGCCAGCAGCGCCGAGCAGCTTAACACCGGGGAGCTGTTTTTT
TRBV7-8	TRBJ1-5	19	TRBD1	NA	CASSPTAGQGVYSNQPQHF	TGTGCCAGCAGCCCGACAGCCGGACAGGGGGTTTATAGCAATCAGCCCCAGCATTTT
TRBV6-5	TRBJ1-6	14	NA	NA	CASSVAGNNPPLHF	TGTGCCAGCAGTGTAGCAGGGAATAATCCACCCCTCCACTTT
TRBV6-5	TRBJ1-1	13	NA	NA	CASKVGGGTEAFF	TGTGCCAGCAAGGTAGGAGGGGGAACTGAAGCTTTCTTT
TRBV28	TRBJ2-7	12	NA	few	CASRDIAYEQYF	TGTGCCAGCCGGGACATAGCCTACGAGCAGTACTTC
TRBV5-1	TRBJ2-7	17	NA	few	CASSLASGDIWYYEQYF	TGCGCCAGCAGCTTGGCCTCAGGGGATATTTGGTACTACGAGCAGTACTTC
TRBV11-1	TRBJ1-1	14	NA	once	CASSSQQLNTEAFF	TGTGCCAGCAGTTCCCAACAACTGAACACTGAAGCTTTCTTT
TRBV7-2	TRBJ2-6	16	TRBD2	NA	CASSTSGGAGANVLTF	TGTGCCAGCAGCACCAGCGGGGGGGCTGGGGCCAACGTCCTGACTTTC
TRBV11-3	TRBJ2-5	14	TRBD1	NA	CASSSWDREETQYF	TGTGCCAGCAGCTCCTGGGACAGAGAAGAGACCCAGTACTTC
TRBV2	TRBJ1-3	17	TRBD1	NA	CASRPGQGIPSGNTIYF	TGTGCCAGCAGGCCGGGACAGGGAATTCCCTCTGGAAACACCATATATTTT
TRBV11-1	TRBJ1-3	13	TRBD1	NA	CASSVDRADTIYF	TGTGCCAGCAGCGTGGACAGGGCGGACACCATATATTTT
TRBV30	TRBJ2-6	16	TRBD1	NA	CAWEKPGTAGANVLTF	TGTGCCTGGGAAAAGCCGGGGACAGCTGGGGCCAACGTCCTGACTTTC
TRBV5-1	TRBJ2-3	15	TRBD2	NA	CASSSSGGKTDTQYF	TGCGCCAGCAGCAGCAGCGGGGGGAAGACAGATACGCAGTATTTT
TRBV6-5	TRBJ2-2	15	NA	NA	CASSYSGGRTGELFF	TGTGCCAGCAGTTACTCCGGGGGAAGGACCGGGGAGCTGTTTTTT